The 26 T cell receptor beta chains below come from one sample, sequenced in a study of metastatic and nonmetastatic thyroid tumors. TCRdb re-called the PCR reads through MiXCR. Altogether 10,000 or so clones are present, roughly 30% being singletons, with the ten largest covering roughly a sixth. Every patient was untreated before thyroid surgery. Sequenced sample: tumor tissue. Receptors originate from a female donor with papillary thyroid cancer or a benign thyroid nodule (not recorded which). Some clones in this sample may be carry-over from other donors' samples.

Many counts were recorded for this clone. V and J are TRBV28 and TRBJ1-2, with D maybe TRBD1 (6 bases). Germline V lookup: CDR1 MDHEN, CDR2 SYDVKM. V lost 7 bases, J lost 7 bases, and 10 bases lay in between. The CDR3 is 11 amino acids. DNA for the CDR3: TGTGCCAGCACACAGGGTCTTGGCTACACCTTC. It yields the protein CASTQGLGYTF.

The V gene is TRBV19, the J gene TRBJ1-1; D not certain. V dropped 5 bases and J dropped 0 bases, with 10 bases sitting between them. The V gene's germline CDR1 is LNHDA and CDR2 SQIVND (reference sequence). There are 14 residues in the CDR3. CDR3 in amino acids: CASSVQSMNTEAFF. CDR3 nucleotide sequence: TGTGCCAGTAGTGTACAGTCCATGAACACTGAAGCTTTCTTT.

The chain is built from TRBV27 and TRBJ1-2, with 9 nucleotides matching TRBD1. After removal of 3 bases from V and 2 bases from J, the junction contained 4 bases not matched to a gene. Per the germline V gene, CDR1 is MNHEY and CDR2 is SMNVEV (reference sequence). This CDR3 spans 15 amino acids. The CDR3 is CASSFTGGRNYGYTF. The DNA of the CDR3 is TGTGCCAGCAGTTTTACAGGGGGCAGAAACTATGGCTACACCTTC.

There are a few counts of this clone. The chain recombines TRBV11-3 with TRBJ1-1, with 8 nucleotides matching TRBD1. V dropped 5 bases and J dropped 4; count of bases not matched to a gene: 6. The germline V gene encodes CDR1 SGHNT and CDR2 YENEEA. CDR3 length equals 14 residues. Here the CDR3 reads CASSAQGGVTEAFF. In nucleotides, the CDR3 is TGTGCCAGCAGCGCACAGGGGGGAGTCACTGAAGCTTTCTTT. Variable domain in full (rest from reference TRBV11-3 and TRBJ1-1): EAGVVQSPRYKIIEKKQPVAFWCNPISGHNTLYWYLQNLGQGPELLIRYENEEAVDDSQLPKDRFSAERLKGVDSTLKIQPAELGDSAVYLCASSAQGGVTEAFFGQGTRLTVV.

The rearrangement links TRBV20-1 to TRBJ1-5, with TRBD1 identical over 7 bases. The CDR3 consists of 12 residues. The junction had 5 bases not matched to a gene; V was cut back by 8 bases and J by 4 bases. CDR1 and CDR2 (germline): DFQATT, SNEGSKA (reference sequence). CDR3 bases: TGCAGTCCAGGACAGGCGAATCAGCCCCAGCATTTT. Translated, it gives CSPGQANQPQHF.

The chain employs TRBV7-2 and TRBJ2-7; TRBD2 is a possible D gene (5 bases). Looked up from germline, CDR1 is SGHTA and CDR2 is FQGNSA. Trimming stripped 1 base from V and 6 bases from J, with 10 bases between. The CDR3 spans 13 residues. The CDR3: CASSLVSEGEQYF. The CDR3 DNA sequence: TGTGCCAGCAGCTTAGTTTCTGAGGGCGAGCAGTACTTC.

This rearrangement joins TRBV6-1 to TRBJ2-5; 9 nucleotides line up with TRBD1. V lost 0 bases to trimming and J lost 1 base; unmatched junction nucleotides: 0. Germline V gene sequence: CDR1 MNHNS, CDR2 SASEGT. The CDR3 totals 15 residues. CDR3 coding DNA: TGTGCCAGCAGTGAAGCGACAGGGGGCCAAGAGACCCAGTACTTC. Its translation is CASSEATGGQETQYF.

This chain's CDR3 is CASSPGPGQVGGYTF. CDR3 in DNA: TGTGCCAGCAGTCCCGGCCCTGGACAGGTTGGTGGCTACACCTTC. The genes are TRBV6-1 and TRBJ1-2; 7 bases are a match to TRBD1. The CDR3 length is 15 residues. Germline-derived CDR1 and CDR2 are MNHNS and SASEGT. The V segment lost 5 bases and the J segment 7 bases; nucleotides outside the gene matches: 13.

The CDR3 is CSASVGLAINYEQYF. DNA of the CDR3: TGCAGTGCTAGTGTGGGACTAGCGATAAACTACGAGCAGTACTTC. The chain carries TRBV20-1 and TRBJ2-7, with 10 bases fitting TRBD2. The CDR3 contains 15 residues. CDR1 is DFQATT, CDR2 SNEGSKA, per germline (reference sequence). Trimming removed 3 bases from V and 3 bases from J; junction bases left unmatched: 8.

Note on this clone: This may stem from a read error, because a much larger clone lies one nucleotide away. The chain has TRBV3-1 and TRBJ2-7, with D perhaps assigned TRBD1 or TRBD2 (5 bases each). CDR1 LGHDT and CDR2 YNNKEL come from the germline V gene (reference sequence). The CDR3 is 13 residues long. The CDR3 region is CAGSPGTTYEQYF. As DNA, the CDR3 is TGTGCCGGCAGCCCCGGGACCACCTACGAGCAGTACTTC.

This clone showed up many times. This chain joins TRBV10-2 and TRBJ1-4, with a possible D match to TRBD1 (5 bases). The CDR3 extends over 14 amino acids. From germline, CDR1 is WSHSY and CDR2 SAAADI. With 6 bases removed from V and 5 bases from J, the gap between germline ends came to 13 bases. CDR3 loop: CASSKRPGNEKLFF. The CDR3 nucleotides read TGCGCCAGCAGCAAACGACCAGGGAATGAAAAACTGTTTTTT.

V usage is TRBV7-9 and J usage is TRBJ2-3; D possibly matches TRBD1 or TRBD2 (5 bases each). Germline CDR1 and CDR2: SEHNR and FQNEAQ (reference sequence). V lost 7 bases and J 1 base, leaving 12 bases between the germline ends. The CDR3 has 14 residues. This CDR3 reads CASISRDGTDTQYF. CDR3 coding DNA: TGTGCCAGCATTTCACGGGACGGCACAGATACGCAGTATTTT. Supplemented by reference TRBV7-9 and TRBJ2-3, the full variable domain reads DTGVSQNPRHKITKRGQNVTFRCDPISEHNRLYWYRQTLGQGPEFLTYFQNEAQLEKSRLLSDRFSAERPKGSFSTLEIQRTEQGDSAMYLCASISRDGTDTQYFGPGTRLTVL.

This chain connects TRBV7-2 to TRBJ2-2; possibly TRBD2 for D (5 bases). Germline values: CDR1 SGHTA, CDR2 FQGNSA. Trimming removed 1 base from V and 7 bases from J, with 10 bases in between. The CDR3 is 14 amino acids. CDR3 coding DNA: TGTGCCAGCAGCTTAGGGCTAGCTTACGGGGAGCTGTTTTTT. Residues: CASSLGLAYGELFF.

This clone has a count of ten or more. The chain has TRBV28 and TRBJ1-1, with no clear D. Trimming shortened V by 1 base and J by 1 base, and 10 bases separated the two germline ends. CDR1 and CDR2 from the germline V gene are MDHEN and SYDVKM. There are 15 residues in the CDR3. For the CDR3, the DNA is TGTGCCAGCAGTTTATTTGCAGTAACGAACACTGAAGCTTTCTTT. Translated, it gives CASSLFAVTNTEAFF.

This clone was counted many times. The chain couples TRBV6-4 to TRBJ2-3; 12 positions match TRBD2. The CDR3 totals 16 residues. Germline V gives CDR1 MRHNA, CDR2 SNTAGT. Unmatched junction bases numbered 6, after V lost 4 bases and J lost 4 bases. This CDR3 is CASSALAGGSADTQYF. CDR3 nucleotide sequence: TGTGCCAGCAGTGCACTAGCGGGGGGCAGCGCAGATACGCAGTATTTT.

CDR3 residues: CSAGKGTGGPETQYF. CDR3 DNA: TGCAGTGCAGGAAAGGGGACGGGAGGGCCAGAGACCCAGTACTTC. The chain uses TRBV20-1 and TRBJ2-5; 8 nucleotides match TRBD2. There are 15 residues in the CDR3. With V trimmed by 6 bases and J by 4 bases, 13 bases remained unmatched. CDR1 and CDR2 from the germline V gene are DFQATT and SNEGSKA (reference sequence).

The V gene is TRBV7-9, the J gene TRBJ2-7; 7 positions match TRBD2. This CDR3 region has 14 residues. CDR1 is SEHNR and CDR2 is FQNEAQ in the germline V gene (reference sequence). Losses at the gene ends were 4 bases for V and 3 bases for J; bases not matched to a gene: 6. The CDR3 sequence: CASSSSGVLYEQYF. The CDR3 nucleotides are TGTGCCAGCAGCTCGAGCGGGGTGCTCTACGAGCAGTACTTC.

This chain joins TRBV22-1 and TRBJ2-1; the tabulated D call, TRBD1, remains unverified against the DNA. TRBV22-1 is given as a pseudogene. The CDR3 runs 14 residues. The CDR3 loop is CASRSGSLWNEQFF. The CDR3 bases are TGTGCCAGCCGGAGCGGATCCCTGTGGAATGAGCAGTTCTTC.

By share, this clone ranks as medium-sized. V usage is TRBV3-1 and J usage is TRBJ2-7; 7 bases map to TRBD1. CDR3 length equals 17 residues. Unmatched junction bases numbered 14, after V lost 4 bases and J lost 2 bases. Germline CDR1 is LGHDT and CDR2 is YNNKEL (reference sequence). The CDR3: CASSLNLRQGRPYEQYF. CDR3 DNA sequence: TGTGCCAGCAGCCTAAACTTAAGACAGGGTAGGCCCTACGAGCAGTACTTC.

This clone occurred many times. J is TRBJ2-3 and V is TRBV3-1, with no clear D. The CDR3 length is 12 residues. Trimming stripped 3 bases from V and 6 bases from J, with 7 bases between. Germline lookup yields CDR1 LGHDT and CDR2 YNNKEL (reference sequence). Here the CDR3 reads CASSQVPDTQYF. The CDR3 DNA follows: TGTGCCAGCAGCCAGGTCCCCGATACGCAGTATTTT.

The chain joins TRBV3-1 to TRBJ2-2; D not certain. The V gene's germline CDR1 is LGHDT and CDR2 YNNKEL (reference sequence). CDR3 length: 12 residues. Trimming cost V 4 bases and J 6 bases, with 6 bases left between them. The CDR3 loop reads CASSPPAGELFF. In nucleotides, the CDR3 is TGTGCCAGCAGCCCTCCGGCCGGGGAGCTGTTTTTT.

The chain carries TRBV7-3 and TRBJ2-3, with 8 bases aligning to TRBD2. CDR3 size: 12 residues. The ends lost 3 bases at V and 7 bases at J; junction bases unmatched: 0. Germline V gene lookup returns CDR1 SGHTA and CDR2 FQGTGA. The CDR3 DNA reads TGTGCCAGCAGCTTTAGCGGGAATACGCAGTATTTT. This translates into CASSFSGNTQYF.

This clone qualifies as medium-sized. The rearrangement links TRBV4-3 to TRBJ2-5; D ambiguous. Germline V gives CDR1 LGHNA, CDR2 YSLEER. V dropped 0 bases and J dropped 4 bases, with 12 bases sitting between them. There are 15 residues in the CDR3. The CDR3, as DNA: TGCGCCAGCAGCCAAGATCACGGGTTAAGAGAGACCCAGTACTTC. Translated, it gives CASSQDHGLRETQYF.

This clone was counted between two and nine times. J is TRBJ1-5 and V is TRBV6-1; 10 bases match TRBD1. The CDR3 sequence is 15 residues long. V was pared by 6 bases and J by 4 bases, with 6 bases of the junction left unmatched. From germline, CDR1 is MNHNS and CDR2 SASEGT. The CDR3 coding sequence is TGTGCCAGCAGACCCCAGGGACAGGGGAATCAGCCCCAGCATTTT. Its protein product is CASRPQGQGNQPQHF.

Relative to its sample, this clone is medium-sized. The chain is built from TRBV9 and TRBJ2-1; 8 nucleotides line up with TRBD2. There are 14 residues in the CDR3. J was trimmed by 8 bases and V by 0 bases; bases with no gene match: 4. Germline V CDR1 and CDR2: SGDLS, YYNGEE. The CDR3: CASSVGSGSYEQFF. CDR3 DNA: TGTGCCAGCAGCGTAGGGAGCGGGAGCTATGAGCAGTTCTTC.

This clone was observed a handful of times. V gene TRBV10-3 combines with J gene TRBJ1-1, with D hard to call. Germline V gene data show CDR1 as ENHRY and CDR2 as SYGVKD. The CDR3 extends over 16 amino acids. V was clipped by 1 base and J by 0 bases, with 12 bases between them. The CDR3 spells CAISEFRAQMNTEAFF. In nucleotides, the CDR3 is TGTGCCATCAGTGAGTTTAGGGCACAAATGAACACTGAAGCTTTCTTT.